This T cell receptor beta chain is from a study of T cell repertoires in cytomegalovirus infection. Of note for this clonotype: Its target is not known.

Study observations and caveats: Dominant in the ex vivo response were TCR beta clonotypes restricted by HLA-C and specific for CMV.

One entry per CDR3 protein results from TCRdb running MiXCR on the reads. Of 900,000 to 950,000 distinct CDR3 sequences in the sample, approximately 33% are singletons; the top ten hold about an eighth. This CDR3 spans 14 amino acids. J lost 4 bases, V lost 7 bases, and 7 bases had no gene match. Per the germline V gene, CDR1 is MNHEY and CDR2 is SVGEGT. The specimen was cultured CD8+ T cells from PBMCs, collected from culture after CMV antigen stimulation. The receptor was derived from a human donor in good health (CMV status not recorded). Some clones in this sample may be carry-over from other donors' samples. The chain recombines TRBV6-2 or TRBV6-3 with TRBJ2-5; TRBD1 matches at 9 bases. CDR3 in amino acids: CASIPDRGGETQYF. The DNA for the CDR3 is TGTGCCAGCATCCCGGACAGGGGAGGAGAGACCCAGTACTTC.